The entry below describes one TCR beta chain. The CDR3 runs 15 residues. The V end was cut by 4 bases, the J end by 1 base, with 13 bases between. Looked up from germline, CDR1 is SGHRS and CDR2 is YFSETQ. The repertoire was sequenced with immunoSEQ multiplex PCR; TCRdb's copy has only in-frame clones and lacks some. The data show roughly 250,000 clones, with approximately 79% seen just once and approximately 4% held by the top ten. This entry belongs to a study of blood T cell repertoires in COVID-19. This receptor was obtained from a woman aged 40 to 55 with active or convalescent COVID-19. The sample comprised peripheral blood. This rearrangement joins TRBV5-1 to TRBJ2-3, with D possibly being TRBD1 (5 bases). DNA for the CDR3: TGCGCCAGCAGCGTCTCGTCCAGGGGCACAGATACGCAGTATTTT. Protein product: CASSVSSRGTDTQYF.